These 17 T cell receptor beta chains originate from one sample sequenced in a study of CD8 T cells in ankylosing spondylitis. TCRdb itself ran the 5' RACE reads through MiXCR, one entry per CDR3 protein. Counted here are over 30,000 distinct CDR3 sequences, 16% occurring once; the ten biggest clones make up around 50%. Material: blood. Receptors originate from a male donor with ankylosing spondylitis or in good health (not recorded which).

The chain links TRBV5-1 to TRBJ2-5, with unresolved D. V gave up 4 bases and J gave up 5 bases, with 9 bases separating them. This CDR3 is 12 amino acids long. Germline CDR1 reads SGHRS; CDR2 reads YFSETQ. The CDR3 nucleotides are TGCGCCAGCAGCGCCACCATGGAGACCCAGTACTTC. This encodes CASSATMETQYF.

This chain connects TRBV20-1 to TRBJ1-1; maybe TRBD1 (6 bases). CDR1 and CDR2 from the germline V gene are DFQATT and SNEGSKA (reference sequence). V lost 3 bases and J 5 bases, leaving 7 bases between the germline ends. The CDR3 consists of 11 residues. Here the CDR3 DNA reads TGCAGTGCTAGTCAGGGGACTGAAGCTTTCTTT. This encodes CSASQGTEAFF.

This clonotype has at least ten counts. One end of the junction fails to match germline, which may point to a read error. The chain is built from TRBV12-3 or TRBV12-4 and TRBJ2-2, with a weak D call TRBD2 (5 bases). This CDR3 region has 14 residues. Here the CDR3 reads CASSLGSYTGELFF. The CDR3 DNA is TGTGCCAGCAGCTTAGGGAGCTACACCGGGGAGCTGTTTTTT.

This clonotype was counted a few times. The J gene is TRBJ2-3, the V gene TRBV3-1; D could derive from TRBD1 or TRBD2 (5 bases each). Germline V gene lookup returns CDR1 LGHDT and CDR2 YNNKEL (reference sequence). Trimming left V 1 base short and J 1 base short, with 15 bases between. The CDR3 spans 17 residues. CDR3: CASSQVMLGDGTDTQYF. CDR3 nucleotides: TGTGCCAGCAGCCAAGTAATGCTGGGGGACGGCACAGATACGCAGTATTTT.

This chain connects TRBV6-2 or TRBV6-3 to TRBJ1-5; D is unresolved. Trimming removed 6 bases from V and 4 bases from J, with 10 bases in between. CDR3 length: 13 residues. Germline-derived CDR1 and CDR2 are MNHEY and SVGEGT. The chain's CDR3 is CASSPRGNQPQHF. CDR3 nucleotide sequence: TGTGCCAGCAGCCCACGTGGGAATCAGCCCCAGCATTTT.

In its sample, this clonotype was seen a few times. The chain employs TRBV7-9 and TRBJ2-2; a weak D match, TRBD1 (5 bases). CDR3 size: 17 residues. Germline V gene sequence: CDR1 SEHNR, CDR2 FQNEAQ (reference sequence). Trimming removed 0 bases at V and 5 bases at J, with 16 bases between. DNA for the CDR3: TGTGCCAGCAGCTTAGCGTCGGCAGGGCCGTCTACCGGGGAGCTGTTTTTT. It is translated as CASSLASAGPSTGELFF.

The table lists this clonotype with a few counts. This chain connects TRBV12-3 or TRBV12-4 to TRBJ2-2, with D perhaps matching TRBD2 (6 bases). Trimming took 6 bases from V and 9 from J, leaving 20 bases between them. The CDR3 length is 15 residues. CDR3: CASRTGDGGIWELFF. The CDR3 bases are TGTGCCAGCAGGACGGGTGACGGCGGGATCTGGGAGCTGTTTTTT.

The chain couples TRBV6-5 to TRBJ2-7; D may match TRBD1 or TRBD2 (6 bases each). Trimming took 7 bases from V and 4 from J, leaving 14 bases between them. The CDR3 contains 13 residues. Germline V gene data show CDR1 as MNHEY and CDR2 as SVGAGI. CDR3 sequence: CASNSRGAYEQYF. CDR3 coding DNA: TGTGCCAGCAATTCGAGGGGGGCTTACGAGCAGTACTTC.

J is TRBJ2-2 and V is TRBV29-1; 12 bases align to TRBD2. The germline gives CDR1 SQVTM, CDR2 ANQGSEA. The CDR3 length is 14 residues. V was pared by 6 bases and J by 5 bases, with 4 bases of the junction left unmatched. CDR3 sequence reads: CSVAGTSGTGELFF. CDR3 DNA: TGCAGCGTCGCCGGGACTAGCGGGACCGGGGAGCTGTTTTTT.

The rearrangement links TRBV27 to TRBJ1-1, with D uncertain. Per the germline V gene, CDR1 is MNHEY and CDR2 is SMNVEV (reference sequence). This CDR3 spans 11 amino acids. V dropped 10 bases and J dropped 0 bases, with 6 bases sitting between them. CDR3 nucleotide sequence: TGTGCCACCAGGATGAACACTGAAGCTTTCTTT. Translation: CATRMNTEAFF.

V gene TRBV15 combines with J gene TRBJ2-6; D is unresolved. Germline assignment: CDR1 LNHNV and CDR2 YYDKDF (reference sequence). V gave up 0 bases and J gave up 5 bases, with 11 bases separating them. The CDR3 sequence is 16 residues long. The CDR3 here is CATSRDGSDWANVLTF. The CDR3 region has the DNA TGTGCCACCAGCAGAGATGGGTCCGATTGGGCCAACGTCCTGACTTTC.

This clonotype came up a few times. This chain links TRBV29-1 with TRBJ1-1; 8 bases map to TRBD1. Germline V gene data show CDR1 as SQVTM and CDR2 as ANQGSEA. V shed 4 bases and J 4 bases; nucleotides not matched to a gene: 2. The CDR3 loop spans 12 amino acids. Written as DNA, the CDR3 is TGCAGCGTTGGACAGGGGAGCACTGAAGCTTTCTTT. Encoded protein: CSVGQGSTEAFF.

In this sample, this clonotype turned up many times. The chain employs TRBV28 and TRBJ1-6; D call uncertain. Trimming cost V 6 bases and J 7 bases, with 16 bases left between them. The CDR3 runs 15 residues. Germline CDR1 and CDR2: MDHEN and SYDVKM. CDR3 residues: CASSSLSHGNSPLHF. CDR3 nucleotides: TGTGCCAGCAGCTCCTTATCCCATGGGAATTCACCCCTCCACTTT.

In its sample, this clonotype was seen a few times. CDR3: CASSFFQGLTEAFF. In DNA form, the CDR3 reads TGTGCCAGCAGTTTCTTCCAGGGACTCACTGAAGCTTTCTTT. The rearrangement links TRBV28 to TRBJ1-1, with a weak D call TRBD1 (5 bases). Trimming removed 3 bases from V and 4 bases from J, with 12 bases in between. Germline V gene sequence: CDR1 MDHEN, CDR2 SYDVKM. This CDR3 region has 14 residues.

This clonotype was counted a few times. V usage is TRBV28 and J usage is TRBJ2-1; TRBD2 matches at 8 bases. The CDR3 is 12 residues long. J gave up 11 bases and V 6 bases, and 6 bases lay outside the gene matches. CDR1 is MDHEN, CDR2 SYDVKM, per germline. The CDR3 protein is CASRTGTSKQFF. CDR3 sequence (DNA): TGTGCCAGCAGGACCGGGACTAGTAAGCAGTTCTTC.

This clonotype was seen a few times. The chain recombines TRBV7-9 with TRBJ2-4; D is undetermined. The V end lost 1 base, the J end lost 0 bases, and 7 bases lay between the germline ends. This CDR3 is built from 15 residues. Germline CDR1 reads SEHNR; CDR2 reads FQNEAQ (reference sequence). The CDR3 region has the DNA TGTGCCAGCAGCTTAGAGGGTCTAGCCAAAAACATTCAGTACTTC. Translated: CASSLEGLAKNIQYF.

The chain uses TRBV29-1 and TRBJ2-1; no clear D gene. Germline V gives CDR1 SQVTM, CDR2 ANQGSEA. The CDR3 sequence is 10 residues long. V was shortened by 7 bases and J by 5 bases, with 6 bases between the two germline ends. The CDR3, as DNA: TGCAGCGCCAAAAACAATGAGCAGTTCTTC. The encoded protein is CSAKNNEQFF.